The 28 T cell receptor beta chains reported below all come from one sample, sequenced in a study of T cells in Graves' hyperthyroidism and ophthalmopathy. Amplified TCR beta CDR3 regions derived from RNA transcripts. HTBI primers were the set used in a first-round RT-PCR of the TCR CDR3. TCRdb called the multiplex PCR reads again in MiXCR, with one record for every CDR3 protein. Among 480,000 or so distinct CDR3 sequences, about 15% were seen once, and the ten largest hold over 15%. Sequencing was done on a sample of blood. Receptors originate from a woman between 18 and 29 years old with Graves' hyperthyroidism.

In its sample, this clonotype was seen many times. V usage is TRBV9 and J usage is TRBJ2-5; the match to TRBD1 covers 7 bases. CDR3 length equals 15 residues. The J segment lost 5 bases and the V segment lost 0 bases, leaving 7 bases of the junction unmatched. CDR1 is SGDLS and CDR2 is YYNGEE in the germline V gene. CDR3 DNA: TGTGCCAGCAGCGTAGTTGAGGGGGCGTGGGAGACCCAGTACTTC. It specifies CASSVVEGAWETQYF.

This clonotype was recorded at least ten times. CDR3 region: CSASDGNTEAFF. In nucleotides, the CDR3 is TGCAGTGCTAGTGATGGGAACACTGAAGCTTTCTTT. This sequence joins TRBV20-1 and TRBJ1-1; D is ambiguous. The V end lost 3 bases, the J end lost 1 base, and 6 bases lay between the germline ends. The CDR3 sequence is 12 residues long. Germline lookup yields CDR1 DFQATT and CDR2 SNEGSKA (reference sequence).

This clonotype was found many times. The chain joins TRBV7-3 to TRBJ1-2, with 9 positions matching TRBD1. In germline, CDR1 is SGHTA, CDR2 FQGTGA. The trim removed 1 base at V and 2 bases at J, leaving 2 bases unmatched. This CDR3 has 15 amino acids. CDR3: CASSLIGQGNYGYTF. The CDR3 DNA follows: TGTGCCAGCAGCTTAATAGGACAGGGGAACTATGGCTACACCTTC.

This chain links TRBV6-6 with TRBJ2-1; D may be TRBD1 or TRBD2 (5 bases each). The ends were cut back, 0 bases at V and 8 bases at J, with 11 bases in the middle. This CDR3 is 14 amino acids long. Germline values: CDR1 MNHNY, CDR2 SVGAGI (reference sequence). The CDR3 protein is CASSYSGGRDEQFF. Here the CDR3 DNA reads TGTGCCAGCAGTTACTCTGGGGGTCGCGATGAGCAGTTCTTC.

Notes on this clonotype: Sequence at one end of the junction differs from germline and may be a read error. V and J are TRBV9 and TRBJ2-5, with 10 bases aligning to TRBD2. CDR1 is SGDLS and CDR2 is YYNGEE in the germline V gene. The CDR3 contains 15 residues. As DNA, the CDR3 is TGTGCCAGCAGCGTACAAGCGGGAGGGATGGAGACCCAGTGCTTC. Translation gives CASSVQAGGMETQCF.

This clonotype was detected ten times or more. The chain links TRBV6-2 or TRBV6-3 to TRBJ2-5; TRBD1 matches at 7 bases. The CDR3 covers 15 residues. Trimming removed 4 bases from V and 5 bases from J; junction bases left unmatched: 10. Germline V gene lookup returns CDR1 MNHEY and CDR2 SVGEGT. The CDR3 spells CASSSDRAGMETQYF. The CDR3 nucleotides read TGTGCCAGCAGTTCCGACAGGGCCGGGATGGAGACCCAGTACTTC.

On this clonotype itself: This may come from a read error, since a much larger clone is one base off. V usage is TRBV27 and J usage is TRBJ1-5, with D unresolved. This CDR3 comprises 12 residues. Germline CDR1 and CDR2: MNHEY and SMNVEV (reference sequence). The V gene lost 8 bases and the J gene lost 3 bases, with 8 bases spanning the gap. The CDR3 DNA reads TGTGCCAGCTGGCGTCCCAATCAGCCCCAGCATTTT. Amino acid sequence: CASWRPNQPQHF.

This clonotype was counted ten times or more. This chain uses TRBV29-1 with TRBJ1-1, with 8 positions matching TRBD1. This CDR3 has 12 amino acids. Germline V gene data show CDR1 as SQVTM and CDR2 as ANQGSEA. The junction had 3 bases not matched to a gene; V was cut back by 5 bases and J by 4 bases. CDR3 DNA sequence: TGCAGCGTTAGGGGGACAGGCACTGAAGCTTTCTTT. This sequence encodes CSVRGTGTEAFF. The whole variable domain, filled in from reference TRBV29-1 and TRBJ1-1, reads SAVISQKPSRDICQRGTSLTIQCQVDSQVTMMFWYRQQPGQSLTLIATANQGSEATYESGFVIDKFPISRPNLTFSTLTVSNMSPEDSSIYLCSVRGTGTEAFFGQGTRLTVV.

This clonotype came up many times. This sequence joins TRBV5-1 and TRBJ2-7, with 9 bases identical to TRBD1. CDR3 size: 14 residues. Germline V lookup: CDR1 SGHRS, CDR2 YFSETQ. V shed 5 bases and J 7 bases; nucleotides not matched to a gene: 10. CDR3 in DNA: TGCGCCAGCAGGGGAGGGACAGGGCAGTTGGAGCAGTACTTC. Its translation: CASRGGTGQLEQYF. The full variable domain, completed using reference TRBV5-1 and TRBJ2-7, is KAGVTQTPRYLIKTRGQQVTLSCSPISGHRSVSWYQQTPGQGLQFLFEYFSETQRNKGNFPGRFSGRQFSNSRSEMNVSTLELGDSALYLCASRGGTGQLEQYFGPGTRLTVT.

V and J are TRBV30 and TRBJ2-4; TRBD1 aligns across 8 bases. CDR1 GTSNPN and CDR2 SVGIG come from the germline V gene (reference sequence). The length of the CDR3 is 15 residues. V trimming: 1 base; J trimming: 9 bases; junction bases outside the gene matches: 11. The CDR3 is CAWSEPGQDVSIQYF. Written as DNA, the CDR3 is TGTGCCTGGAGTGAGCCGGGACAGGACGTGAGCATTCAGTACTTC.

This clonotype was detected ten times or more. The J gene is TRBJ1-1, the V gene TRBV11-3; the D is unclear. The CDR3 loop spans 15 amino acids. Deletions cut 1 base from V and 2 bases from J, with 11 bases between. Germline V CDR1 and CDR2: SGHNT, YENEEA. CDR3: CASSLGRRVNTEAFF. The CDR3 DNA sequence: TGTGCCAGCAGCTTAGGCAGGCGGGTAAACACTGAAGCTTTCTTT.

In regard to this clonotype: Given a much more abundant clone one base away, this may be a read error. CDR3 DNA sequence: TGCGCCAGCAGCTTGGAAAGGGGGAACTATGGCTACACCTTC. Its translation: CASSLERGNYGYTF. This rearrangement joins TRBV5-1 to TRBJ1-2, with D maybe TRBD1 (6 bases). Trimming stripped 0 bases from V and 2 bases from J, with 8 bases between. Per the germline V gene, CDR1 is SGHRS and CDR2 is YFSETQ. CDR3 length equals 14 residues.

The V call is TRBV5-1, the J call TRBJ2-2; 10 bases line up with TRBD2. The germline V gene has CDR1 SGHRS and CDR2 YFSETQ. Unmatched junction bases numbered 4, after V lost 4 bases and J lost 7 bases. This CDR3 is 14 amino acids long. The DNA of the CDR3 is TGCGCCAGCAGCCCTAGCGGGAGTGGCGGGGAGCTGTTTTTT. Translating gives CASSPSGSGGELFF.

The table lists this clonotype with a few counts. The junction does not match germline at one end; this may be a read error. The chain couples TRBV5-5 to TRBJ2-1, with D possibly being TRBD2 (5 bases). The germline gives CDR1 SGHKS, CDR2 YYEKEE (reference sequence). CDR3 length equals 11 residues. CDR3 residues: CASSSGLRWVF. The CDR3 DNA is TGTGCCAGCAGCTCCGGACTGCGATGGGTCTTC.

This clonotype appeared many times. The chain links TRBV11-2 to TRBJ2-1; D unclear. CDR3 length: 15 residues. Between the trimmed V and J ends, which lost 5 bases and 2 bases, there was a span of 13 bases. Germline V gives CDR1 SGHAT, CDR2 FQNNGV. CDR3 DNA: TGTGCCAGCAGCCCGGACGGCTGGGCCTACAATGAGCAGTTCTTC. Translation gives CASSPDGWAYNEQFF.

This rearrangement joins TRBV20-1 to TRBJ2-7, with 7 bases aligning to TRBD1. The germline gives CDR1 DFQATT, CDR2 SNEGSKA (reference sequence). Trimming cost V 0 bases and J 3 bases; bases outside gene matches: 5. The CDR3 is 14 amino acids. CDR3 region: CSARDRTGIYEQYF. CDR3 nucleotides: TGCAGTGCTAGAGATCGGACAGGTATCTACGAGCAGTACTTC.

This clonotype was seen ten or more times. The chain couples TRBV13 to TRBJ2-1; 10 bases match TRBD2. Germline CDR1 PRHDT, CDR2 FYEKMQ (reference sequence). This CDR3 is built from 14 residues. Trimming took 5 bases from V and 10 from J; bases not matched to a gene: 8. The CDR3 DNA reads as TGTGCCAGCAGCCATCCCACTAGCGGGAACGAGCAGTTCTTC. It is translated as CASSHPTSGNEQFF.

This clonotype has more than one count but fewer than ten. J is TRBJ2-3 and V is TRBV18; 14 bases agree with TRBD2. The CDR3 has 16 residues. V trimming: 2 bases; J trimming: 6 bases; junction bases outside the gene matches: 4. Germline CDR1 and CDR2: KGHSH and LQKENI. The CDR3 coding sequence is TGTGCCAGCTCACCAGGGACTAGCGGGAGTTTCGATACGCAGTATTTT. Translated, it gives CASSPGTSGSFDTQYF.

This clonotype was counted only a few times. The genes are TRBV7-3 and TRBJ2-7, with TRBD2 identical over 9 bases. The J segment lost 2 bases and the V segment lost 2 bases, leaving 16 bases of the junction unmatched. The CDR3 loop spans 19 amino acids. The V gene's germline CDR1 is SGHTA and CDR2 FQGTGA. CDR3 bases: TGTGCCAGCAGCTTATATGCCGAAGTAGCGGGAGTTACCGCCTACGAGCAGTACTTC. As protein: CASSLYAEVAGVTAYEQYF.

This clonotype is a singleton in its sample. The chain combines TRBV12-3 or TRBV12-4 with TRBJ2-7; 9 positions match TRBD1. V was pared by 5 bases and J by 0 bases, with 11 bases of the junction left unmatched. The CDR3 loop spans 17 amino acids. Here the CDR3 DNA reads TGTGCCAGCAGTACTTCCTCCGGGACAGGGAACTCCTACGAGCAGTACGTC. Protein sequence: CASSTSSGTGNSYEQYV.

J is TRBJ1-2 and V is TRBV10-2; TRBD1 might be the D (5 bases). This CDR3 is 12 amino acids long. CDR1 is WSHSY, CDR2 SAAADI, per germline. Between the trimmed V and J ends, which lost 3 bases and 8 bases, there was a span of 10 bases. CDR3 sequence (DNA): TGCGCCAGCAGTGATCCAGGGAACGGCTACACCTTC. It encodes CASSDPGNGYTF.

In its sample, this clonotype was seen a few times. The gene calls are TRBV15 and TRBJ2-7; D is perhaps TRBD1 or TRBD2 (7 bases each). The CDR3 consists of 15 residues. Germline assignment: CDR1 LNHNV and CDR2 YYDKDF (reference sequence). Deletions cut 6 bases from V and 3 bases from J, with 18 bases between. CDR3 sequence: CATRRGGDSRYEQYF. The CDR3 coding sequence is TGTGCCACCAGGCGAGGGGGGGACAGTCGCTACGAGCAGTACTTC.

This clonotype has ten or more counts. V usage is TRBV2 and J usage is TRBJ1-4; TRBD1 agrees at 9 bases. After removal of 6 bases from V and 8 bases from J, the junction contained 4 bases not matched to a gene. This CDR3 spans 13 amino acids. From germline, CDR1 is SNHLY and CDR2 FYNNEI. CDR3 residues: CASRWTGDEKLFF. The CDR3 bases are TGTGCCAGCAGGTGGACAGGGGACGAAAAACTGTTTTTT.

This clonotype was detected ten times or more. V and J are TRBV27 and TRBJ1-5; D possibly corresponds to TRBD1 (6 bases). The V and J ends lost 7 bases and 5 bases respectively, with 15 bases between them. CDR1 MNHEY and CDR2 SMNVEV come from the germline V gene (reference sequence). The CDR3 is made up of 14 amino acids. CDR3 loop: CASTPRAGDQPQHF. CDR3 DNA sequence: TGTGCCAGCACCCCCCGGGCAGGGGATCAGCCCCAGCATTTT.

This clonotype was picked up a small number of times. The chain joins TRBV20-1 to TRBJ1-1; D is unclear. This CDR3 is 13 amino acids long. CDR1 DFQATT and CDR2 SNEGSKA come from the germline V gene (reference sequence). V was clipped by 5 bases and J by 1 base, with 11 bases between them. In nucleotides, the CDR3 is TGCAGTGCTGGATCCCGAAAGAACACTGAAGCTTTCTTT. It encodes CSAGSRKNTEAFF.

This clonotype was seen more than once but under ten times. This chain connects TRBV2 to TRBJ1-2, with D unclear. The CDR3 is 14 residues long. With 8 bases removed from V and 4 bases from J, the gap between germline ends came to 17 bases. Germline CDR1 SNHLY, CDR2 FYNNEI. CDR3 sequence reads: CASHLAAEIYGYTF. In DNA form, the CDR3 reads TGTGCCAGCCATCTGGCGGCGGAGATCTATGGCTACACCTTC.

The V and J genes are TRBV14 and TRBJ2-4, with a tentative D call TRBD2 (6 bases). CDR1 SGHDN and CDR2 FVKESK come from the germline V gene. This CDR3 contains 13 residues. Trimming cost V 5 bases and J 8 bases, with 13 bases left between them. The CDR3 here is CASSSWGVDIQYF. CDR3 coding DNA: TGTGCCAGCAGCTCGTGGGGGGTGGACATTCAGTACTTC.

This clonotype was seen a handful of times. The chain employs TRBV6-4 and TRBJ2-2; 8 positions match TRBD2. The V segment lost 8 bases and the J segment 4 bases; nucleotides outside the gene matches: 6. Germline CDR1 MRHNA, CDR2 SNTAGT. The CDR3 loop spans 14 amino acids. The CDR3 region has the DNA TGTGCCAGCTCCGCTAGCGGGTTCACCGGGGAGCTGTTTTTT. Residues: CASSASGFTGELFF.